A single T cell receptor (beta chain) is shown here with its context. Its antigen is not known. The data stem from a study of CD8+ T cells in alopecia areata. Across the study: Treated patients received oral tofacitinib, 5 to 10 mg twice daily.

Whole-study findings and limits: Sequencing of scalp samples also includes resident alphabeta T cells from normal skin. Relative to normal scalp, lesional scalp, especially alopecia totalis/universalis, showed higher clonality. In patients, TCRs were shared less clearly than in mice, and HLA may possibly be involved.

CDR1 is SGHDT and CDR2 is YYEEEE in the germline V gene. This CDR3 spans 14 amino acids. Trimming at V came to 4 bases and at J to 5 bases, leaving 9 bases not matched to a gene. RNA was isolated and reverse transcribed to cDNA, the sequencing template. The table came from immunoSEQ multiplex PCR; TCRdb's copy has only in-frame clones and leaves some out. The top ten clones hold 0.99% of a sample with 130,000 to 150,000 clones, approximately 50% of them seen once. The TCR originated in a human donor with alopecia areata. J is TRBJ2-7 and V is TRBV5-6; 7 bases align to TRBD1. Sequences were derived from CD4+ T cells sorted from blood, sampled at week 0. The CDR3 is CASSSDRDLNEQYF. CDR3 nucleotide sequence: TGTGCCAGCAGCAGCGACAGGGATCTCAACGAGCAGTACTTC.